This TCR beta chain emerged from a study of OX40 agonist ivuxolimab in advanced cancers. Turning to the study itself: A male proportion of around 86% was recorded, with mean age roughly 62 years and range roughly 23 to 85. Whole-study findings and limits: Also present in some nonresponders was a low level of normalized T-cell clonal expansion. In the 0.1 to 3.0 mg/kg range, CD4+ and CD8+ blood T cells had expanded clonally by week 6.

Per germline, CDR1 GTSNPN and CDR2 SVGIG (reference sequence). Trimming pared 2 bases from V and 8 bases from J, leaving 9 bases between. The CDR3 is made up of 11 amino acids. Concerning this clone: The antigen is unknown.

Autoimmune disease history or systemic immunosuppression barred patients. Libraries were prepared by immunoSEQ multiplex PCR; TCRdb keeps only in-frame clonotypes and omits some of them. The sample holds tens of thousands of clones; about 80% are singletons and the top ten take 9.5% to 15%. Sequencing used CD4+ or CD8+ T cells sorted from blood, obtained in a trial of the OX40 agonist ivuxolimab. The receptor's source is an adult with an advanced solid tumor such as melanoma, head and neck, liver or kidney cancer. This chain links TRBV30 with TRBJ1-1; a possible D gene is TRBD1 (5 bases). The CDR3 here is CAWSSTVEAFF. CDR3 bases: TGTGCCTGGAGTTCGACAGTAGAAGCTTTCTTT.